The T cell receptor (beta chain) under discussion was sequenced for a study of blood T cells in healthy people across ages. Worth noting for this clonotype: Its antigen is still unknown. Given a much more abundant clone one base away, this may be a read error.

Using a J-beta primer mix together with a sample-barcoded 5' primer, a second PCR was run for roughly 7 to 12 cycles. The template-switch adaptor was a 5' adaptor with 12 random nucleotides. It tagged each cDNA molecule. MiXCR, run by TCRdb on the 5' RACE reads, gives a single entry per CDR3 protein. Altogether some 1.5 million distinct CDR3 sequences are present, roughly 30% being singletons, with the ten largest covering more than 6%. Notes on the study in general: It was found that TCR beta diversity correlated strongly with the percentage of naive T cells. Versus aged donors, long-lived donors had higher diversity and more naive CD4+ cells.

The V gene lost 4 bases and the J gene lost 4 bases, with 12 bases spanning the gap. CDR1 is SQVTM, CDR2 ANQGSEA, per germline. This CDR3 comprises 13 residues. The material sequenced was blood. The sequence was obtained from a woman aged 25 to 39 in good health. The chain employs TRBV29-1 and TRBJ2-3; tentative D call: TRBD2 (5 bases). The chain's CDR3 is CSVAGWLADTQYF. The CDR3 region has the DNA TGCAGCGTTGCGGGGTGGCTCGCAGATACGCAGTATTTT.